These 32 T cell receptor beta chains share one sample of origin, sequenced in a study of OX40 agonist ivuxolimab in advanced cancers. TCRdb's copy holds only in-frame clones and misses some; the assay was immunoSEQ multiplex PCR. The table shows about 37,000 clones, with over 75% occurring only once. The starting material was CD4+ or CD8+ T cells sorted from blood, obtained in a trial of the OX40 agonist ivuxolimab. Receptors originate from an adult with an advanced solid tumor such as melanoma, head and neck, liver or kidney cancer.

The sample holds a few counts of this clone. The V and J genes are TRBV13 and TRBJ1-4; D unresolved. Germline-derived CDR1 and CDR2 are PRHDT and FYEKMQ (reference sequence). The CDR3 is 17 residues long. The V and J ends lost 2 bases and 0 bases respectively, with 13 bases between them. The CDR3 protein is CASSLREVVATNEKLFF. The CDR3 DNA follows: TGTGCCAGCAGCTTAAGGGAGGTGGTAGCAACTAATGAAAAACTGTTTTTT.

This chain connects TRBV4-1 to TRBJ2-1; D might be TRBD1 (6 bases). V lost 0 bases, J lost 9 bases, and 15 bases lay in between. CDR1 and CDR2 (germline): MGHRA, YSYEKL. This CDR3 has 15 amino acids. In DNA, the CDR3 is TGCGCCAGCAGCCAAGACCCCAGGACAGATAGTGAGCAGTTCTTC. Residues: CASSQDPRTDSEQFF.

The chain joins TRBV28 to TRBJ2-7, with 7 bases identical to TRBD2. CDR3 size: 12 residues. CDR1 is MDHEN, CDR2 SYDVKM, per germline. Trimming cost V 8 bases and J 4 bases; bases outside gene matches: 5. Here the CDR3 reads CASGLDGYEQYF. The CDR3 bases are TGTGCCAGCGGACTAGACGGGTACGAGCAGTACTTC.

J is TRBJ2-1 and V is TRBV4-1; D ambiguous. In germline, CDR1 is MGHRA, CDR2 YSYEKL. This CDR3 is 16 amino acids long. V was cut by 0 bases and J by 0 bases, with 9 bases left in between. The CDR3 sequence: CASSQDPESSYNEQFF. The CDR3 nucleotides are TGCGCCAGCAGCCAAGATCCCGAGAGCTCCTACAATGAGCAGTTCTTC.

V is TRBV6-1 and J is TRBJ1-5, with D unclear. CDR3 length equals 14 residues. V was cut by 1 base and J by 0 bases, with 4 bases left in between. The germline gives CDR1 MNHNS, CDR2 SASEGT. CDR3 sequence (DNA): TGTGCCAGCAGTGAAGGCGGTAGCAATCAGCCCCAGCATTTT. It encodes CASSEGGSNQPQHF.

The chain uses TRBV14 and TRBJ1-2, with D hard to call. V shed 1 base and J shed 3 bases, with 6 bases lying between them. CDR1 SGHDN and CDR2 FVKESK come from the germline V gene. The CDR3 consists of 13 residues. CDR3 DNA: TGTGCCAGCAGCCAAGGGGCTTACTATGGCTACACCTTC. Protein product: CASSQGAYYGYTF.

The chain employs TRBV2 and TRBJ2-4; D is unclear. CDR3 length equals 15 residues. The ends were cut back, 8 bases at V and 0 bases at J, with 14 bases in the middle. From germline, CDR1 is SNHLY and CDR2 FYNNEI. CDR3 DNA: TGTGCCAGCGTTCGGAGCCAAGAAGCCAAAAACATTCAGTACTTC. Translating gives CASVRSQEAKNIQYF.

In its sample, this clone was seen once. CDR3 sequence: CASSFDPRAGGNTGELFF. In DNA, the CDR3 is TGTGCCAGCAGCTTTGACCCTCGAGCGGGGGGAAACACCGGGGAGCTGTTTTTT. The rearrangement links TRBV7-2 to TRBJ2-2; TRBD2 agrees at 9 bases. The germline gives CDR1 SGHTA, CDR2 FQGNSA. V was pared by 3 bases and J by 2 bases, with 10 bases of the junction left unmatched. CDR3 length: 18 amino acids.

Only a few counts were recorded for this clone. The gene calls are TRBV2 and TRBJ2-3; either TRBD1 or TRBD2 may fit D (6 bases each). Germline CDR1 SNHLY, CDR2 FYNNEI. The V gene lost 8 bases and the J gene lost 6 bases, with 21 bases spanning the gap. The length of the CDR3 is 15 residues. The CDR3 protein is CASSRKMTRGDTQYF. The CDR3 nucleotides are TGTGCCAGCTCAAGGAAGATGACTAGGGGGGATACGCAGTATTTT.

The chain couples TRBV7-9 to TRBJ1-2; no clear D. Germline lookup yields CDR1 SEHNR and CDR2 FQNEAQ (reference sequence). Trimming shortened V by 0 bases and J by 4 bases, and 6 bases separated the two germline ends. The CDR3 consists of 13 residues. Here the CDR3 reads CASSLARSYGYTF. DNA for the CDR3: TGTGCCAGCAGCTTAGCCAGGAGCTATGGCTACACCTTC.

The J gene is TRBJ2-1, the V gene TRBV7-9; D gene unclear. Trimming stripped 6 bases from V and 9 bases from J, with 12 bases between. The CDR3 consists of 12 residues. Germline V lookup: CDR1 SEHNR, CDR2 FQNEAQ (reference sequence). The CDR3 sequence: CASRSQFGEQFF. In DNA form, the CDR3 reads TGTGCCAGCAGGTCACAGTTTGGTGAGCAGTTCTTC.

This rearrangement joins TRBV13 to TRBJ1-1; the D gene is possibly TRBD1 (6 bases). From germline, CDR1 is PRHDT and CDR2 FYEKMQ (reference sequence). Trimming left V 1 base short and J 13 bases short, with 22 bases between. The CDR3 is 15 amino acids. The CDR3 DNA reads as TGTGCCAGCAGCTTAGTTAACCCATATGGGGGCGCGCTTTTCTTT. Protein sequence: CASSLVNPYGGALFF.

This chain connects TRBV19 to TRBJ2-7; 7 bases are shared with TRBD1. J lost 3 bases, V lost 5 bases, and 7 bases had no gene match. Germline V gene lookup returns CDR1 LNHDA and CDR2 SQIVND (reference sequence). The CDR3 covers 14 residues. CDR3 in DNA: TGTGCCAGTAGTGGAGGCAGGGACAGCTACGAGCAGTACTTC. This encodes CASSGGRDSYEQYF.

This chain joins TRBV19 and TRBJ2-7; D call uncertain. V was clipped by 6 bases and J by 4 bases, with 10 bases between them. The CDR3 is made up of 12 amino acids. The germline V gene has CDR1 LNHDA and CDR2 SQIVND (reference sequence). CDR3 DNA: TGTGCCAGTAGAGACGACGATTACGAGCAGTACTTC. Amino acid sequence: CASRDDDYEQYF. Looking up the rest from reference TRBV19 and TRBJ2-7 gives the full variable domain: DGGITQSPKYLFRKEGQNVTLSCEQNLNHDAMYWYRQDPGQGLRLIYYSQIVNDFQKGDIAEGYSVSREKKESFPLTVTSAQKNPTAFYLCASRDDDYEQYFGPGTRLTVT.

V is TRBV6-6 and J is TRBJ1-1, with D uncertain. Germline CDR1 MNHNY, CDR2 SVGAGI (reference sequence). The CDR3 extends over 13 amino acids. V was clipped by 7 bases and J by 0 bases, with 9 bases between them. The CDR3 sequence is CASNIQLNTEAFF. The CDR3 DNA sequence: TGTGCCAGCAACATACAGCTGAACACTGAAGCTTTCTTT.

For this clone: Other DNA sequences from this sample encode an identical CDR3 as well. The V and J genes are TRBV6-4 and TRBJ2-3; TRBD2 agrees at 9 bases. The V gene's germline CDR1 is MRHNA and CDR2 SNTAGT. V dropped 0 bases and J dropped 4; count of bases not matched to a gene: 2. This CDR3 contains 15 residues. CDR3 protein: CASSDSSGGADTQYF. As DNA, the CDR3 is TGTGCCAGCAGTGACTCTAGCGGGGGCGCAGATACGCAGTATTTT.

The chain recombines TRBV6-5 with TRBJ2-1; tentatively, D is TRBD1 (5 bases). From germline, CDR1 is MNHEY and CDR2 SVGAGI. Trimming cost V 2 bases and J 5 bases, with 10 bases left between them. This CDR3 contains 14 residues. DNA of the CDR3: TGTGCCAGCAGTTACGAGGCAGGGAACAATGAGCAGTTCTTC. Translated: CASSYEAGNNEQFF.

DNA of the CDR3: TGTGCCAGCAGCTTAGCGGTGAACAATGAGCAGTTCTTC. Protein: CASSLAVNNEQFF. This chain connects TRBV7-7 to TRBJ2-1; D unclear. The germline gives CDR1 SSHAT, CDR2 FNYEAQ (reference sequence). V lost 0 bases and J 5 bases, leaving 5 bases between the germline ends. The CDR3 runs to 13 residues.

The V call is TRBV6-4, the J call TRBJ2-1, with a possible D match to TRBD2 (7 bases). V lost 0 bases and J lost 6, with 15 bases in between. The CDR3 has 16 residues. Germline V lookup: CDR1 MRHNA, CDR2 SNTAGT. CDR3 protein: CASSDSTEGGSNEQFF. CDR3 nucleotide sequence: TGTGCCAGCAGTGACTCGACGGAGGGGGGGAGCAATGAGCAGTTCTTC.

The chain has TRBV19 and TRBJ1-4; D perhaps matches TRBD1 (5 bases). This CDR3 comprises 15 residues. Germline-derived CDR1 and CDR2 are LNHDA and SQIVND (reference sequence). V was pared by 3 bases and J by 1 base, with 9 bases between. DNA of the CDR3: TGTGCCAGTAGTATGGACATCGAAACTAATGAAAAACTGTTTTTT. As protein: CASSMDIETNEKLFF.

The gene calls are TRBV5-1 and TRBJ1-1, with D hard to call. Germline V CDR1 and CDR2: SGHRS, YFSETQ. Trimming left V 4 bases short and J 0 bases short, with 13 bases between. The CDR3 sequence is 15 residues long. CDR3 in DNA: TGCGCCAGCAGCCCGGGCGTAGGCTTGAACACTGAAGCTTTCTTT. Translated, it gives CASSPGVGLNTEAFF.

CDR3 coding DNA: TGTGCCAGCAGTTACCCAGCCGACGGGATTTGGGAAAAACTGTTTTTT. This sequence encodes CASSYPADGIWEKLFF. The gene calls are TRBV6-6 and TRBJ1-4; no definite D call. CDR1 and CDR2 (germline): MNHNY, SVGAGI (reference sequence). Trimming took 2 bases from V and 8 from J, leaving 18 bases between them. CDR3 size: 16 residues.

Comments on this clone: Germline and junction disagree at one end, which may indicate a read error. The chain uses TRBV5-1 and TRBJ2-2, with D possibly being TRBD2 (5 bases). In germline, CDR1 is SGHRS, CDR2 YFSETQ. This CDR3 comprises 13 residues. This CDR3 is CASSLRVHRGAVF. CDR3 DNA sequence: TGCGCCAGCAGCTTGAGGGTCCACCGGGGAGCTGTTTTT.

This clone was observed once. This sequence joins TRBV18 and TRBJ1-2; D remains unclear. Between the trimmed V and J ends, which lost 6 bases and 4 bases, there was a span of 18 bases. CDR1 is KGHSH and CDR2 is LQKENI in the germline V gene. The length of the CDR3 is 15 residues. CDR3 residues: CASSTSKTQAYGYTF. The CDR3 region has the DNA TGTGCCAGCTCTACATCAAAGACCCAAGCCTATGGCTACACCTTC.

The chain uses TRBV6-1 and TRBJ2-7; TRBD2 agrees at 14 bases. Germline V lookup: CDR1 MNHNS, CDR2 SASEGT. CDR3 size: 17 residues. The trim removed 4 bases at V and 0 bases at J, leaving 5 bases unmatched. Here the CDR3 reads CASSGGTSGGLSYEQYF. The CDR3 DNA sequence: TGTGCCAGCAGTGGGGGGACTAGCGGGGGCCTCTCCTACGAGCAGTACTTC.

The rearrangement joins TRBV19 to TRBJ1-2; D gene ambiguous. V was pared by 3 bases and J by 3 bases, with 11 bases between. Germline assignment: CDR1 LNHDA and CDR2 SQIVND (reference sequence). The CDR3 contains 14 residues. In nucleotides, the CDR3 is TGTGCCAGTAGTATGAACACCTGGGACTATGGCTACACCTTC. Encoded protein: CASSMNTWDYGYTF.

Relative to its sample, this clone is medium-sized (0.01 to 0.1%). The chain carries TRBV7-9 and TRBJ2-7, with TRBD1 as a possible D gene (5 bases). In germline, CDR1 is SEHNR, CDR2 FQNEAQ (reference sequence). The CDR3 spans 16 residues. Trimming cost V 4 bases and J 0 bases, with 16 bases left between them. Here the CDR3 DNA reads TGTGCCAGCAGCTCTCCTTCGACAGCCACCTCCTACGAGCAGTACTTC. Its protein product is CASSSPSTATSYEQYF.

V gene TRBV2 combines with J gene TRBJ2-2; no clear D. CDR3 length equals 12 residues. V lost 8 bases and J 4 bases, leaving 8 bases between the germline ends. Germline V CDR1 and CDR2: SNHLY, FYNNEI. This chain's CDR3 is CASVILTGELFF. The DNA of the CDR3 is TGTGCCAGCGTCATACTCACCGGGGAGCTGTTTTTT.

This chain uses TRBV11-2 with TRBJ2-3, with 8 bases lining up with TRBD1. Looked up from germline, CDR1 is SGHAT and CDR2 is FQNNGV. The length of the CDR3 is 16 residues. With V trimmed by 2 bases and J by 3 bases, 7 bases remained unmatched. The DNA for the CDR3 is TGTGCCAGCAGCTTATTGGGCAGGGGGCGGACAGATACGCAGTATTTT. Translation: CASSLLGRGRTDTQYF.

This clone was recorded a few times. The genes are TRBV27 and TRBJ1-2; weak D call: TRBD1 (5 bases). CDR1 and CDR2 (germline): MNHEY, SMNVEV (reference sequence). Trimming removed 1 base at V and 2 bases at J, with 14 bases between. This CDR3 comprises 16 residues. DNA for the CDR3: TGTGCCAGCAGTTTATTTGGGGGGGACGGAAACTATGGCTACACCTTC. Translating gives CASSLFGGDGNYGYTF.

The chain carries TRBV19 and TRBJ1-6; no clear D gene. Germline-derived CDR1 and CDR2 are LNHDA and SQIVND (reference sequence). This CDR3 has 15 residues. V lost 4 bases, J lost 8 bases, and 15 bases lay in between. The CDR3 bases are TGTGCCAGTAGTACCCCGTCAGGTTCCCATTCACCCCTCCACTTT. Its translation is CASSTPSGSHSPLHF.

This chain connects TRBV7-2 to TRBJ2-7, with 8 positions matching TRBD1. CDR1 SGHTA and CDR2 FQGNSA come from the germline V gene. The V segment lost 1 base and the J segment 5 bases; nucleotides outside the gene matches: 4. This CDR3 is built from 14 residues. CDR3 region: CASSLGGQGHEQYF. As DNA, the CDR3 is TGTGCCAGCAGCTTAGGTGGACAGGGCCACGAGCAGTACTTC.